This T cell receptor (beta chain) stems from a study of identical twins. Study findings and constraints: Out-of-frame alpha sequences shared by twins were enriched for low generation probability. Because invariant MAIT and iNKT cells could be present, zero-insertion analyses could be partly confounded.

Template switching added a universal primer binding site, and final cDNA carried unique molecular identifiers. TCRdb itself ran the 5' RACE reads through MiXCR, one entry per CDR3 protein. The table lists fewer than 450,000 distinct CDR3 sequences, approximately 8.7% of them singletons. This clonotype was recorded many times. Its specificity is unknown. Trimming removed 4 bases at V and 0 bases at J, with 12 bases between. Germline loops: CDR1 DFQATT, CDR2 SNEGSKA (reference sequence). CDR3 length equals 15 residues. The gene calls are TRBV20-1 and TRBJ1-4; D remains ambiguous. This TCR came from a woman between 50 and 59 years old in good health. The sequenced sample was naive T cells sorted from blood. In DNA form, the CDR3 reads TGCAGTGCTATGCAGGCGGCCGCAACTAATGAAAAACTGTTTTTT. This gives the protein CSAMQAAATNEKLFF.